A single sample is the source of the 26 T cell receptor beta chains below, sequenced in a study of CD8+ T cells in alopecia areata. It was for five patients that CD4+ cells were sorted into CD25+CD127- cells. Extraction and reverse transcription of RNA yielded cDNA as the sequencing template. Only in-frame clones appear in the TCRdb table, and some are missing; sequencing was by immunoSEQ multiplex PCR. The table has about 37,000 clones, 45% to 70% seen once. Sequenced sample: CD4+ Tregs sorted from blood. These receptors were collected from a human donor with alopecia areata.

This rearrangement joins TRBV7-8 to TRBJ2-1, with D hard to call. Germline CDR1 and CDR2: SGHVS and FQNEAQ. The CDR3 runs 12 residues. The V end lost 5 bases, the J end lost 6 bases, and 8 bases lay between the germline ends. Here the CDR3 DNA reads TGTGCCAGCAGCCCCCAGTTCAATGAGCAGTTCTTC. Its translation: CASSPQFNEQFF. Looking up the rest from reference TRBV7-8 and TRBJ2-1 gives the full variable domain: GAGVSQSPRYKVAKRGQDVALRCDPISGHVSLFWYQQALGQGPEFLTYFQNEAQLDKSGLPSDRFFAERPEGSVSTLKIQRTQQEDSAVYLCASSPQFNEQFFGPGTRLTVL.

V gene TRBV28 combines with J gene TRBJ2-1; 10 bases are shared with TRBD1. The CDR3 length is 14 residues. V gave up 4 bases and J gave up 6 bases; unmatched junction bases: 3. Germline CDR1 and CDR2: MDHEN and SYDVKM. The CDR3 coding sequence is TGTGCCAGCAGTTCCGGGACAGGGGTCAATGAGCAGTTCTTC. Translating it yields CASSSGTGVNEQFF.

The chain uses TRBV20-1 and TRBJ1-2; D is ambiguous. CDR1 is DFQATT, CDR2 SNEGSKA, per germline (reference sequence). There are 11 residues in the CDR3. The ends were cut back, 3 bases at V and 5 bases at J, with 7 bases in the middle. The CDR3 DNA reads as TGCAGTGCTAGGGAGGGTTATGGCTACACCTTC. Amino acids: CSAREGYGYTF.

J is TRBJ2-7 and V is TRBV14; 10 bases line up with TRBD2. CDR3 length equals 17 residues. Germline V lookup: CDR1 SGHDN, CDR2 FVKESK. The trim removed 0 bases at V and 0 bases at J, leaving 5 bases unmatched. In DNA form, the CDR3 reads TGTGCCAGCAGCCAAGATAGCGGGGGGTTCAGCTCCTACGAGCAGTACTTC. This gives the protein CASSQDSGGFSSYEQYF.

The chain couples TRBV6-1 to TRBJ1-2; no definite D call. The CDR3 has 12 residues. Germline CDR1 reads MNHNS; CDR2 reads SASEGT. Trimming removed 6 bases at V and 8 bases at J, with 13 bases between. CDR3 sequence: CASSDRPKGYTF. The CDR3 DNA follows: TGTGCCAGCAGCGATCGGCCCAAGGGCTACACCTTC.

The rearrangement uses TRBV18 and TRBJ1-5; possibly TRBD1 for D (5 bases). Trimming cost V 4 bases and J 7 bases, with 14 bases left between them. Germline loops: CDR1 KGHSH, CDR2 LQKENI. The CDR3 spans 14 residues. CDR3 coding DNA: TGTGCCAGCTCACTCGGGGCACCGGGCCAGCCCCAGCATTTT. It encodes CASSLGAPGQPQHF.

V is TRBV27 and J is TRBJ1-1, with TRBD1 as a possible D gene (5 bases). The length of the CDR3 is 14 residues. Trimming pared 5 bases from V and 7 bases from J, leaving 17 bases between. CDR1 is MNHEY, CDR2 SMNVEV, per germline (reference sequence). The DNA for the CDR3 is TGTGCCAGCAGTCCCAGACAGCAATCCAGTGAAGCTTTCTTT. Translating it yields CASSPRQQSSEAFF.

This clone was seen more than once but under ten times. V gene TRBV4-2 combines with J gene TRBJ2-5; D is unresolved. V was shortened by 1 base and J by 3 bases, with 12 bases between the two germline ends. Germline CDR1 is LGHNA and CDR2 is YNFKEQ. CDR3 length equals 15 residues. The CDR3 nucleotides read TGTGCCAGCAGCCAAGCATATCCACCCGAAGAGACCCAGTACTTC. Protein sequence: CASSQAYPPEETQYF.

CDR3 in amino acids: CASLPDRSQPLHF. The DNA of the CDR3 is TGTGCCAGCCTCCCGGACAGGAGCCAACCCCTCCACTTT. The chain links TRBV6-6 to TRBJ1-6, with 7 positions matching TRBD1. The CDR3 contains 13 residues. Per the germline V gene, CDR1 is MNHNY and CDR2 is SVGAGI (reference sequence). V was pared by 8 bases and J by 12 bases, with 10 bases of the junction left unmatched.

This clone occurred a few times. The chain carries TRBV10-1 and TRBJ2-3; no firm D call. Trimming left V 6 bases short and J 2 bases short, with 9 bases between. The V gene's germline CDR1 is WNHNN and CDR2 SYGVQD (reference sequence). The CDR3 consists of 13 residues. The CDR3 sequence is CASSPRYTDTQYF. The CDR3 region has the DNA TGCGCCAGCAGCCCGAGATACACAGATACGCAGTATTTT.

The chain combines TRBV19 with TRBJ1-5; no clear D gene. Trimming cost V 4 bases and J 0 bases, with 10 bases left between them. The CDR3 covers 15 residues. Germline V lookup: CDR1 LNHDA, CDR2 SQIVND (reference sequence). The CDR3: CASSTFGDSNQPQHF. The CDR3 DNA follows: TGTGCCAGTAGTACCTTCGGGGATAGCAATCAGCCCCAGCATTTT. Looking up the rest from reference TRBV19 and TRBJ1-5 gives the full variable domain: DGGITQSPKYLFRKEGQNVTLSCEQNLNHDAMYWYRQDPGQGLRLIYYSQIVNDFQKGDIAEGYSVSREKKESFPLTVTSAQKNPTAFYLCASSTFGDSNQPQHFGDGTRLSIL.

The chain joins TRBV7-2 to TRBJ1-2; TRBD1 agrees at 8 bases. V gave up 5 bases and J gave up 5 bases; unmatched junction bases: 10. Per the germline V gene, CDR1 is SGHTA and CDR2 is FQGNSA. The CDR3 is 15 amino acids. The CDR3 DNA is TGTGCCAGCAGCAAAGGAGGACAGGGTGGTTATGGCTACACCTTC. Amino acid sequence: CASSKGGQGGYGYTF.

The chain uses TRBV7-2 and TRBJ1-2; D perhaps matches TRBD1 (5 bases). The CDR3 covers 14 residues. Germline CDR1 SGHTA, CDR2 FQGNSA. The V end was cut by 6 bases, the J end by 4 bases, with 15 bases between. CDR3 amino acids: CASSSTSGTYGYTF. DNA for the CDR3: TGTGCCAGCAGTTCCACATCGGGGACCTATGGCTACACCTTC.

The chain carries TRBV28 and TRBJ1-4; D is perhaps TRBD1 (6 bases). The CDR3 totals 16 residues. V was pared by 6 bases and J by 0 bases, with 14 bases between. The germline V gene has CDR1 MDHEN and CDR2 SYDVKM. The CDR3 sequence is CASSRTGIATNEKLFF. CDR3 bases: TGTGCCAGCAGCCGAACAGGGATCGCAACTAATGAAAAACTGTTTTTT.

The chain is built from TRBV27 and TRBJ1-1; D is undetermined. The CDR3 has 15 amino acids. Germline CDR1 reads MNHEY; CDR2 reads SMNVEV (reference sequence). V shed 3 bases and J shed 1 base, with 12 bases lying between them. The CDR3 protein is CASSFLPPGNTEAFF. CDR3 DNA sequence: TGTGCCAGCAGTTTCCTCCCCCCTGGGAACACTGAAGCTTTCTTT.

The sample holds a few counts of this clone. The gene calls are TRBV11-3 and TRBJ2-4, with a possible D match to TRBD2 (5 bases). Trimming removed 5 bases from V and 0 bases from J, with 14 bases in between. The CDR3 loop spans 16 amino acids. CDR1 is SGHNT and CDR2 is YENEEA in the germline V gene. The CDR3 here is CASSPRLGLAKNIQYF. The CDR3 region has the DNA TGTGCCAGCAGCCCTCGATTAGGACTAGCCAAAAACATTCAGTACTTC. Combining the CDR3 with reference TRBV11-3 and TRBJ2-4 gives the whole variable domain EAGVVQSPRYKIIEKKQPVAFWCNPISGHNTLYWYLQNLGQGPELLIRYENEEAVDDSQLPKDRFSAERLKGVDSTLKIQPAELGDSAVYLCASSPRLGLAKNIQYFGAGTRLSVL.

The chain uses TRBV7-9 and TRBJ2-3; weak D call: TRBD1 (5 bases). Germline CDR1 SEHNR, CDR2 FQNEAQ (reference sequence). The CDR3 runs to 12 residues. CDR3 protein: CFIGASADTQYF. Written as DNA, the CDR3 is TGTTTTATAGGGGCGTCGGCAGATACGCAGTATTTT.

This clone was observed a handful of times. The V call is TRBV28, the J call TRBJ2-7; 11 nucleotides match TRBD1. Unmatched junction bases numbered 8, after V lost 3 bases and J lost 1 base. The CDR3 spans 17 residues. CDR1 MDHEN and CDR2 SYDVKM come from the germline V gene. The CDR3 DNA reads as TGTGCCAGCAGTTTTCTTATGGGACAGGGGGAATCCTACGAGCAGTACTTC. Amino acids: CASSFLMGQGESYEQYF.

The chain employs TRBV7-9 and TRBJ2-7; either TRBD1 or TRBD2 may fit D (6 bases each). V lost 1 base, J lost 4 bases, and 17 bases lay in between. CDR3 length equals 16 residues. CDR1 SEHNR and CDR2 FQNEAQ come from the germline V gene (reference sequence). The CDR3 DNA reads TGTGCCAGCAGCTTAGGGAGGGGGACTGACCTTTACGAGCAGTACTTC. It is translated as CASSLGRGTDLYEQYF.

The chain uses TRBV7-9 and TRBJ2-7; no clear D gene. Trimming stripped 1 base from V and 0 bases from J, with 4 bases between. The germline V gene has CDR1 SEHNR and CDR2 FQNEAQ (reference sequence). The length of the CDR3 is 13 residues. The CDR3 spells CASSLGLSYEQYF. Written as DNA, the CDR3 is TGTGCCAGCAGCTTAGGTCTCTCCTACGAGCAGTACTTC.

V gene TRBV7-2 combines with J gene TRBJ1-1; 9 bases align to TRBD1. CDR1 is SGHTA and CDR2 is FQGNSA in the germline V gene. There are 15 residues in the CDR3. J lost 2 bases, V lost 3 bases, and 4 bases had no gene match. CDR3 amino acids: CASSFRQGVNTEAFF. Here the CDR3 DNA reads TGTGCCAGCAGCTTCCGACAGGGGGTCAACACTGAAGCTTTCTTT.

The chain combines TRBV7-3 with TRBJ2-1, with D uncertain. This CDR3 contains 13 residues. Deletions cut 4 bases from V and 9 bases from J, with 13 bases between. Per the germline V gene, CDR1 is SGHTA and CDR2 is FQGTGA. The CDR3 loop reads CASSSLYSSEQFF. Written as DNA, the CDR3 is TGTGCCAGCAGCTCCTTATATTCGAGTGAGCAGTTCTTC. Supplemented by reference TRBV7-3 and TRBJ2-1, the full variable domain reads GAGVSQTPSNKVTEKGKYVELRCDPISGHTALYWYRQSLGQGPEFLIYFQGTGAADDSGLPNDRFFAVRPEGSVSTLKIQRTERGDSAVYLCASSSLYSSEQFFGPGTRLTVL.

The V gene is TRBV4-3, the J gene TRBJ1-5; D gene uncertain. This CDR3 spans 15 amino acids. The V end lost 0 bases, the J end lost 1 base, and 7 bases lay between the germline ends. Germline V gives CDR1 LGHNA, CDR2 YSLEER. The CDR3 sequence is CASSQEVESNQPQHF. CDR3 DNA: TGCGCCAGCAGCCAAGAGGTGGAGAGCAATCAGCCCCAGCATTTT.

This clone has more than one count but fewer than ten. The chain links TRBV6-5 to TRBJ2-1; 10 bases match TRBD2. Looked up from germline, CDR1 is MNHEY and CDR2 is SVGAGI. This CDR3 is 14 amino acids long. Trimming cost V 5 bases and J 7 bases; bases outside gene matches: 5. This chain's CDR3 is CASSSGRAGNEQFF. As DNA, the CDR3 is TGTGCCAGCAGTAGCGGGAGGGCAGGGAATGAGCAGTTCTTC.

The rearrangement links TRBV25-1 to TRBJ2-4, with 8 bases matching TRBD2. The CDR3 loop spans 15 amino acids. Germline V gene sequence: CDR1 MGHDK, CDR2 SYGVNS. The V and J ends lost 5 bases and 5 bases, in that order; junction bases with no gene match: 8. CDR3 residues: CASSISGSGQNIQYF. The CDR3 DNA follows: TGTGCCAGCAGTATAAGCGGGAGTGGCCAAAACATTCAGTACTTC.

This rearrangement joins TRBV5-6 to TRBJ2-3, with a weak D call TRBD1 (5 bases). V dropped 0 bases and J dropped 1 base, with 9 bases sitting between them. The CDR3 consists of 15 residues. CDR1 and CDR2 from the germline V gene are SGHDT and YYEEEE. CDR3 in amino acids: CASSLAGHRTDTQYF. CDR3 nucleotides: TGTGCCAGCAGCTTGGCCGGACATCGCACAGATACGCAGTATTTT.